Shown below are 30 T cell receptor beta chains from a single sample sequenced in a study of cytomegalovirus exposure and HLA in healthy donors (dated by TCRdb to between 2016 and 2019). Library prep was done by the immunoSEQ multiplex PCR assay. A mixture of 60 forward primers for TCR Vbeta segments and 13 reverse primers for TCR Jbeta segments was used in the multiplex PCR. TCRdb mirrors the immuneACCESS table, restricted to in-frame sequences. Some clones are absent from its copies; in checked studies, under half trace to an unresolved V gene, and the reason for the others is unknown. The sample contains 150,000 to 200,000 clones, 60% to 80% of them found a single time. The top ten clonotypes cover more than 4% of the sample. The material sequenced was PBMCs. The receptors were sampled from a male donor in good health and CMV-seronegative.

The V and J genes are TRBV11-2 and TRBJ2-7; 8 bases are shared with TRBD1. The J segment lost 2 bases and the V segment lost 6 bases, leaving 9 bases of the junction unmatched. The V gene's germline CDR1 is SGHAT and CDR2 FQNNGV. The CDR3 has 15 amino acids. The CDR3 DNA reads TGTGCCAGCAGGAGACCCGGGACAGGAGCCTACGAGCAGTACTTC. It specifies CASRRPGTGAYEQYF.

The CDR3 DNA reads as TGTGCCAGCATATCTGGGGGCGCCGGGGAGCTGTTTTTT. It specifies CASISGGAGELFF. This chain joins TRBV6-6 and TRBJ2-2, with D perhaps TRBD1 (6 bases). Germline values: CDR1 MNHNY, CDR2 SVGAGI (reference sequence). V shed 7 bases and J shed 6 bases, with 12 bases lying between them. The CDR3 totals 13 residues.

The genes are TRBV4-1 and TRBJ2-7; the D gene is possibly TRBD1 (5 bases). The germline V gene has CDR1 MGHRA and CDR2 YSYEKL. This CDR3 spans 13 amino acids. Deletions cut 1 base from V and 2 bases from J, with 6 bases between. CDR3 residues: CASSQARAYEQYF. Here the CDR3 DNA reads TGCGCCAGCAGCCAAGCCAGGGCCTACGAGCAGTACTTC.

The chain joins TRBV2 to TRBJ1-4; D might be TRBD1 (6 bases). Germline CDR1 reads SNHLY; CDR2 reads FYNNEI. The CDR3 contains 14 residues. V dropped 7 bases and J dropped 4 bases, with 13 bases sitting between them. DNA of the CDR3: TGTGCCAGCAATAAAGGGGGGGGTAATGAAAAACTGTTTTTT. Translated, it gives CASNKGGGNEKLFF.

The CDR3: CASSKLAGGGTDTQYF. The DNA for the CDR3 is TGTGCCAGCAGCAAACTAGCGGGAGGTGGGACAGATACGCAGTATTTT. The chain carries TRBV28 and TRBJ2-3; 12 bases fit TRBD2. The ends lost 6 bases at V and 3 bases at J; junction bases unmatched: 7. There are 16 residues in the CDR3. Germline V gene sequence: CDR1 MDHEN, CDR2 SYDVKM.

This rearrangement joins TRBV7-9 to TRBJ1-1; TRBD1 matches at 7 bases. Trimming took 8 bases from V and 3 from J; bases not matched to a gene: 6. This CDR3 comprises 13 residues. Germline loops: CDR1 SEHNR, CDR2 FQNEAQ (reference sequence). CDR3 sequence reads: CASDRDGYTEAFF. The CDR3 nucleotides are TGTGCCAGCGACAGGGACGGCTACACTGAAGCTTTCTTT.

The chain couples TRBV29-1 to TRBJ2-6; possible D gene TRBD1, 6 bases. Germline V CDR1 and CDR2: SQVTM, ANQGSEA. V was cut by 1 base and J by 0 bases, with 10 bases left in between. This CDR3 region has 16 residues. CDR3 protein: CSVEAGAGSGANVLTF. CDR3 bases: TGCAGCGTTGAAGCAGGGGCCGGCTCTGGGGCCAACGTCCTGACTTTC.

This clone was counted a few times. The rearrangement joins TRBV7-2 to TRBJ2-5, with TRBD2 matching over 11 bases. The tail of the sequence fits TRBJ2-7 better, so the J call may be wrong. The CDR3 is 14 amino acids. Germline assignment: CDR1 SGHTA and CDR2 FQGNSA. The CDR3 bases are TGTGCCAGCAGCGCCTTAGCGGGAGGGTACGAGCAGTACTTC. Its protein is CASSALAGGYEQYF.

This clone appeared once. The V call is TRBV5-1, the J call TRBJ1-2, with 10 bases that match TRBD1. Germline CDR1 is SGHRS and CDR2 is YFSETQ. The V gene end was trimmed by 5 bases and the J gene end by 4 bases; junction bases not matched to a gene: 5. This CDR3 comprises 14 residues. This CDR3 is CASRGDRGLYGYTF. In nucleotides, the CDR3 is TGCGCCAGCAGAGGGGACAGGGGACTCTATGGCTACACCTTC.

The chain combines TRBV5-1 with TRBJ2-1, with D maybe TRBD1 (5 bases). Germline CDR1 SGHRS, CDR2 YFSETQ. The CDR3 covers 12 residues. The ends were cut back, 2 bases at V and 13 bases at J, with 13 bases in the middle. The CDR3 coding sequence is TGCGCCAGCAGCTTAAGGGGCATCCCACAGTTCTTC. Its translation: CASSLRGIPQFF.

The chain is built from TRBV28 and TRBJ2-1; 9 positions match TRBD2. This CDR3 has 15 residues. In germline, CDR1 is MDHEN, CDR2 SYDVKM. V lost 6 bases to trimming and J lost 2 bases; unmatched junction nucleotides: 5. The CDR3 nucleotides are TGTGCCAGCAGGCGAGCGGGAGGTACCTACAATGAGCAGTTCTTC. Its translation is CASRRAGGTYNEQFF. The whole variable domain, remainder taken from reference TRBV28 and TRBJ2-1, is DVKVTQSSRYLVKRTGEKVFLECVQDMDHENMFWYRQDPGLGLRLIYFSYDVKMKEKGDIPEGYSVSREKKERFSLILESASTNQTSMYLCASRRAGGTYNEQFFGPGTRLTVL.

The CDR3 sequence is CASSPRTEGGYTF. The CDR3, as DNA: TGCGCCAGCAGCCCGCGGACAGAAGGCGGCTACACCTTC. The chain employs TRBV5-1 and TRBJ1-2, with D possibly matching TRBD1 (6 bases). The CDR3 sequence is 13 residues long. V lost 4 bases, J lost 8 bases, and 15 bases lay in between. Germline V gene sequence: CDR1 SGHRS, CDR2 YFSETQ.

This clone was seen a few times. V is TRBV5-1 and J is TRBJ2-2, with TRBD1 identical over 10 bases. The V gene's germline CDR1 is SGHRS and CDR2 YFSETQ. V lost 0 bases and J lost 5; bases outside the gene matches: 7. The CDR3 has 17 amino acids. CDR3 nucleotides: TGCGCCAGCAGCTTGGCCTCGACAGGGGGCAAGACCGGGGAGCTGTTTTTT. It yields the protein CASSLASTGGKTGELFF.

The chain couples TRBV4-3 to TRBJ2-3; 8 bases are a match to TRBD2. The CDR3 is 15 residues long. The V and J ends lost 4 bases and 5 bases, in that order; junction bases with no gene match: 8. Germline assignment: CDR1 LGHNA and CDR2 YSLEER. In nucleotides, the CDR3 is TGCGCCAGCAGCCGGACTGCGGCGGGAGGAGATACGCAGTATTTT. This translates into CASSRTAAGGDTQYF.

The chain carries TRBV27 and TRBJ1-1; perhaps TRBD1 as D (6 bases). With 6 bases removed from V and 11 bases from J, the gap between germline ends came to 19 bases. The length of the CDR3 is 13 residues. CDR1 and CDR2 (germline): MNHEY, SMNVEV (reference sequence). Here the CDR3 reads CASRSNRDPRAFF. In DNA form, the CDR3 reads TGTGCCAGCAGAAGCAACAGGGACCCACGCGCTTTCTTT.

The chain is built from TRBV6-6 and TRBJ2-7; TRBD1 matches at 8 bases. The trim removed 5 bases at V and 2 bases at J, leaving 8 bases unmatched. The CDR3 has 15 residues. Germline CDR1 is MNHNY and CDR2 is SVGAGI (reference sequence). The chain's CDR3 is CASSPLGQGTYEQYF. CDR3 nucleotides: TGTGCCAGCAGTCCCCTTGGACAGGGTACCTACGAGCAGTACTTC.

This sequence joins TRBV30 and TRBJ1-4; 9 positions match TRBD1. J lost 8 bases, V lost 3 bases, and 1 base had no gene match. Looked up from germline, CDR1 is GTSNPN and CDR2 is SVGIG (reference sequence). CDR3 length equals 12 residues. The CDR3 region has the DNA TGTGCCTGGAGGACAGGGGGAGAAAAACTGTTTTTT. It codes for CAWRTGGEKLFF.

The gene calls are TRBV7-2 and TRBJ2-4; possible D gene TRBD2, 5 bases. In germline, CDR1 is SGHTA, CDR2 FQGNSA. Trimming removed 1 base at V and 1 base at J, with 11 bases between. CDR3 length: 16 residues. The CDR3 reads CASSLVVGVAKNIQYF. CDR3 nucleotides: TGTGCCAGCAGCTTAGTAGTGGGAGTGGCCAAAAACATTCAGTACTTC.

V is TRBV7-9 and J is TRBJ1-2; D call uncertain. Trimming removed 5 bases at V and 5 bases at J, with 18 bases between. The germline CDR1 and CDR2 sequences are SEHNR and FQNEAQ (reference sequence). The CDR3 covers 15 residues. CDR3 DNA: TGTGCCAGCAGCCCTATTGGACGGGATCTTTATGGCTACACCTTC. It codes for CASSPIGRDLYGYTF.

V is TRBV27 and J is TRBJ1-5; the match to TRBD1 covers 9 bases. This CDR3 contains 18 residues. Germline CDR1 reads MNHEY; CDR2 reads SMNVEV (reference sequence). Trimming cost V 2 bases and J 0 bases; bases outside gene matches: 8. CDR3 protein: CASSLKTGGLYSNQPQHF. The CDR3 coding sequence is TGTGCCAGCAGTTTAAAAACAGGGGGCCTATATAGCAATCAGCCCCAGCATTTT.

The CDR3: CASGGSLNEAFF. The CDR3 DNA reads as TGTGCCAGCGGTGGGAGTCTTAATGAAGCTTTCTTT. This chain uses TRBV6-1 with TRBJ1-1; D is unclear. There are 12 residues in the CDR3. Trimming removed 8 bases at V and 7 bases at J, with 14 bases between. From germline, CDR1 is MNHNS and CDR2 SASEGT.

The V and J genes are TRBV7-8 and TRBJ1-5, with D perhaps TRBD1 (6 bases). The CDR3 sequence is 14 residues long. The V gene lost 5 bases and the J gene lost 1 base, with 9 bases spanning the gap. The V gene's germline CDR1 is SGHVS and CDR2 FQNEAQ. In DNA form, the CDR3 reads TGTGCCAGCAGCAAGACAGGAAGCAATCAGCCCCAGCATTTT. As protein: CASSKTGSNQPQHF.

V gene TRBV5-1 combines with J gene TRBJ1-1; D remains unclear. Germline-derived CDR1 and CDR2 are SGHRS and YFSETQ. The CDR3 extends over 14 amino acids. Trimming left V 0 bases short and J 0 bases short, with 6 bases between. The CDR3 loop is CASSLVAVNTEAFF. The CDR3 DNA follows: TGCGCCAGCAGCTTGGTAGCGGTGAACACTGAAGCTTTCTTT.

The chain uses TRBV27 and TRBJ2-1, with 12 bases lining up with TRBD2. V lost 4 bases to trimming and J lost 3 bases; unmatched junction nucleotides: 1. CDR3 length: 15 amino acids. Germline assignment: CDR1 MNHEY and CDR2 SMNVEV (reference sequence). CDR3 residues: CASSWTSGVYNEQFF. In nucleotides, the CDR3 is TGTGCCAGCAGTTGGACTAGCGGGGTCTACAATGAGCAGTTCTTC.

This chain connects TRBV11-2 to TRBJ2-7; the match to TRBD2 covers 8 bases. V shed 6 bases and J 5 bases; nucleotides not matched to a gene: 18. This CDR3 has 17 amino acids. CDR1 is SGHAT and CDR2 is FQNNGV in the germline V gene. CDR3 sequence: CASSPFPGLEELDEQYF. The CDR3 DNA reads TGTGCCAGCAGTCCGTTTCCGGGACTAGAAGAGCTCGACGAGCAGTACTTC.

The chain combines TRBV7-8 with TRBJ2-7, with TRBD2 matching over 12 bases. The J segment lost 6 bases and the V segment lost 2 bases, leaving 5 bases of the junction unmatched. CDR3 length: 15 residues. Germline V CDR1 and CDR2: SGHVS, FQNEAQ. The CDR3 nucleotides are TGTGCCAGCAGCTTATATCCTAGCGGGGGGGCCGAGCAGTACTTC. Translation: CASSLYPSGGAEQYF.

This chain joins TRBV18 and TRBJ2-1, with a weak D call TRBD1 (5 bases). V lost 1 base to trimming and J lost 4 bases, with 8 bases between them. The CDR3 covers 14 residues. Germline V lookup: CDR1 KGHSH, CDR2 LQKENI. The CDR3 DNA reads TGTGCCAGCTCACCACGGACAACTTACAATGAGCAGTTCTTC. Its translation is CASSPRTTYNEQFF.

V usage is TRBV20-1 and J usage is TRBJ2-5; no clear D. The CDR3 extends over 11 amino acids. The germline V gene has CDR1 DFQATT and CDR2 SNEGSKA (reference sequence). The germline V and J ends were trimmed by 7 bases and 2 bases, with 8 bases remaining between them. The CDR3 protein is CSGLVQETQYF. Here the CDR3 DNA reads TGCAGTGGGTTAGTACAAGAGACCCAGTACTTC.

V and J are TRBV7-7 and TRBJ2-5; TRBD2 matches at 12 bases. Germline V gene sequence: CDR1 SSHAT, CDR2 FNYEAQ (reference sequence). The trim removed 5 bases at V and 4 bases at J, leaving 8 bases unmatched. The CDR3 is made up of 16 amino acids. CDR3 nucleotide sequence: TGTGCCAGCAGCCTAGGACTAGCGGGGAAAGGAGAGACCCAGTACTTC. This codes for CASSLGLAGKGETQYF.

The chain couples TRBV30 to TRBJ1-6, with D possibly matching TRBD1 (5 bases). V lost 3 bases, J lost 7 bases, and 13 bases lay in between. The CDR3 extends over 14 amino acids. CDR1 and CDR2 (germline): GTSNPN, SVGIG (reference sequence). CDR3 sequence reads: CAWRGPGGNSPLHF. The CDR3 nucleotides read TGTGCCTGGAGGGGACCGGGAGGAAATTCACCCCTCCACTTT.